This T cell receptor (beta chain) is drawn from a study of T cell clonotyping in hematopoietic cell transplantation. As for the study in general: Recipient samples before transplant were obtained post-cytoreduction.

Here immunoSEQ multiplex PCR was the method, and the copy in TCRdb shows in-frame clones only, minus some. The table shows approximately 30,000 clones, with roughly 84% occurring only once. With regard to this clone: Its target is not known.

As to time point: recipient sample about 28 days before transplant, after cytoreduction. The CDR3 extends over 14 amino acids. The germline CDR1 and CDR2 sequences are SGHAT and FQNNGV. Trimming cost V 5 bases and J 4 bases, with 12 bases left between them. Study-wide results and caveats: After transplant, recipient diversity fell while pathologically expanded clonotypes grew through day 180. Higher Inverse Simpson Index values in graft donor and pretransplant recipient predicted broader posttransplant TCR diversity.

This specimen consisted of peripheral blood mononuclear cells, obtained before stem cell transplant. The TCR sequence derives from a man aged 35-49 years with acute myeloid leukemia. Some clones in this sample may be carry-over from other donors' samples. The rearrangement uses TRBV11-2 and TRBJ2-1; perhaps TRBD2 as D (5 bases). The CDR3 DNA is TGTGCCAGCAGCGAGGGAACATGGTACAATGAGCAGTTCTTC. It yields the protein CASSEGTWYNEQFF.